This T cell receptor beta chain was identified in a study of T-cell reconstitution after alpha-beta-depleted transplantation in children. Germline CDR1 MGHDK, CDR2 SYGVNS. V lost 3 bases and J lost 3, with 21 bases in between. The length of the CDR3 is 17 residues. Whole-study results and caveats: From newly produced T cells came most of the T-cell counts and diversity one year after transplant. Certain patients had high TCRbeta diversity at day 60, and it came from recipient T cells and thymic progenitors that survived. It was reported that alpha-beta T cells came from several hundred expanded graft clones (about two months after transplant).

For TCRbeta, the library was prepared with unique molecular identifiers. TCRdb called the PCR reads again in MiXCR, with one record for every CDR3 protein. Of roughly 400,000 distinct CDR3 sequences in the sample, roughly 44% were seen once. This clonotype was detected only a few times. Its target is unknown. The clonotype was recovered from a girl aged 2-10 years with aplastic anemia, due to receive a stem cell transplant. The V gene is TRBV25-1, the J gene TRBJ2-7; D not certain. The specimen was PBMCs, collected before TCRalphabeta/CD19-depleted stem cell transplant. CDR3 region: CASSEPVGGPEGYEQYF. The DNA of the CDR3 is TGTGCCAGCAGTGAGCCGGTGGGTGGGCCGGAAGGCTACGAGCAGTACTTC.